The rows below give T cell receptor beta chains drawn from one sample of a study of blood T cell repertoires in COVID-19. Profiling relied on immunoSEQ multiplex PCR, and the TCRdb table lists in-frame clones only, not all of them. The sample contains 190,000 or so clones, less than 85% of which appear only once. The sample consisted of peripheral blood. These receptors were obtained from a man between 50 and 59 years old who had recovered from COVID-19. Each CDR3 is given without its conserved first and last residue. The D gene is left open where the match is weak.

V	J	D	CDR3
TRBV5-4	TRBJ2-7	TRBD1	ASSLAGGDEQY
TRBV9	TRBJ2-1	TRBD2	ASSVGVTSAKF
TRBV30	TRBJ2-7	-	AWSDLGSYSYEQY
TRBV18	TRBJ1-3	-	ASSPVWGGGTPSSGNTIY
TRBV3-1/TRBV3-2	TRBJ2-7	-	ASSQAESEQY
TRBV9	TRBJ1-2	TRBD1	ASSGGTVLRYGYT
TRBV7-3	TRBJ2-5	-	ASSLLGRVQETQY
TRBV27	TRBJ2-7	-	ASSSGLLIEQY
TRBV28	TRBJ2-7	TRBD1	ASSLGTVPFYEQY
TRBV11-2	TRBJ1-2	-	ASSPTPKDGYT
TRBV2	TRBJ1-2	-	ASILAGSNYGYT
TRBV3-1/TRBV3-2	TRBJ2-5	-	ASSQDLTRRYQETQY
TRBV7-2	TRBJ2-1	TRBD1	ASSERQGFRGNEQF
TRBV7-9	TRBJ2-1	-	ASSPPGGIYNEQF
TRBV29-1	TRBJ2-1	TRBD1	SVARSGDSYEQF
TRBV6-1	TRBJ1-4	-	ASSEQLTNEKLF